This TCR beta chain was recorded in a study of spatial heterogeneity in lung cancer. V was pared by 4 bases and J by 9 bases, with 6 bases of the junction left unmatched. Germline CDR1 SEHNR, CDR2 FQNEAQ (reference sequence). The CDR3 has 14 amino acids. Indicated time point: blood at routine non-recurrence follow-up after resection. TCRdb re-derived calls from the 5' RACE reads in MiXCR, one entry per CDR3 protein. The repertoire holds 100,000 to 120,000 distinct CDR3 sequences, with 11% as singletons. This clonotype was detected a few times. The sequence came from a female donor with early-stage non-small cell lung cancer. The chain combines TRBV7-9 with TRBJ2-4, with TRBD2 identical over 10 bases. The source was PBMCs, collected at follow-up. CDR3 protein: CASSYLAGEIIQYF. Here the CDR3 DNA reads TGTGCCAGCAGCTATCTAGCGGGAGAAATCATTCAGTACTTC. Looking up the rest from reference TRBV7-9 and TRBJ2-4 gives the full variable domain: DTGVSQNPRHKITKRGQNVTFRCDPISEHNRLYWYRQTLGQGPEFLTYFQNEAQLEKSRLLSDRFSAERPKGSFSTLEIQRTEQGDSAMYLCASSYLAGEIIQYFGAGTRLSVL.